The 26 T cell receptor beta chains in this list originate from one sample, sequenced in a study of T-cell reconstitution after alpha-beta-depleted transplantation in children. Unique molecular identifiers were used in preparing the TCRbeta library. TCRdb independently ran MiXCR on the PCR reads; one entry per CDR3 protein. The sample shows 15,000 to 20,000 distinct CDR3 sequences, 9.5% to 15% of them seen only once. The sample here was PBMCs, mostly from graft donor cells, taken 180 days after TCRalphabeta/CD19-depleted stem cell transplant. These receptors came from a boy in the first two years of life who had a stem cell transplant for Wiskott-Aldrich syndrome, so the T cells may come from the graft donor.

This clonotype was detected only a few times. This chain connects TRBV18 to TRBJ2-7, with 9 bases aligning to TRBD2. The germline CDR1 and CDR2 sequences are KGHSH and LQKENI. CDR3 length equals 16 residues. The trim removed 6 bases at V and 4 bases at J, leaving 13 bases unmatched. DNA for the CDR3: TGTGCCAGCTCCCCTACACACTGGACTAGCGAATACGAGCAGTACTTC. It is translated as CASSPTHWTSEYEQYF.

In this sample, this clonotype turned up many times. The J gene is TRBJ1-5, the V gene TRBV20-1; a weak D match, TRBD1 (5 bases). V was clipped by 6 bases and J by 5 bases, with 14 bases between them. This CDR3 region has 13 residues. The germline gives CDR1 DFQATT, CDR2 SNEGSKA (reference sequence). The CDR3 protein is CSASTDPYQPQHF. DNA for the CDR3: TGCAGTGCGTCGACAGACCCATATCAGCCCCAGCATTTT.

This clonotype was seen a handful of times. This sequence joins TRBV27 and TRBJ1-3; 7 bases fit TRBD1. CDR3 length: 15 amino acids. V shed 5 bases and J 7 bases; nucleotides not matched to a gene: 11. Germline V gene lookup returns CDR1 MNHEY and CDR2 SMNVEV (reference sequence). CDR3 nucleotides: TGTGCCAGCAGTCCCAAACAGGGGCACGGGAACACCATATATTTT. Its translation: CASSPKQGHGNTIYF.

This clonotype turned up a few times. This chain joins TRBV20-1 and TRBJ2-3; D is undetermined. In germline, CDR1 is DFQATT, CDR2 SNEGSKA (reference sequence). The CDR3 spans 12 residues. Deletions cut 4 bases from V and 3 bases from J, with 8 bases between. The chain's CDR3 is CSAIEITDTQYF. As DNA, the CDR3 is TGCAGTGCTATAGAAATAACAGATACGCAGTATTTT.

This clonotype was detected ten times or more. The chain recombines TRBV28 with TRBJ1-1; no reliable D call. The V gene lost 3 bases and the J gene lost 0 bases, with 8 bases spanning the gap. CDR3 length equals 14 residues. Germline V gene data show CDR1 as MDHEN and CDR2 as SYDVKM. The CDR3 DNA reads TGTGCCAGCAGTTTTTCAGACCTGAACACTGAAGCTTTCTTT. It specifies CASSFSDLNTEAFF.

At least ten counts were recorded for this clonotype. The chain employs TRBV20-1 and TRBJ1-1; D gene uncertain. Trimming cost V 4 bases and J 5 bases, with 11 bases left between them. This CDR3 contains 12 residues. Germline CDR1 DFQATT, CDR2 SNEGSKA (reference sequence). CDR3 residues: CSAKSMATEAFF. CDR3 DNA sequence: TGCAGTGCTAAATCAATGGCGACTGAAGCTTTCTTT.

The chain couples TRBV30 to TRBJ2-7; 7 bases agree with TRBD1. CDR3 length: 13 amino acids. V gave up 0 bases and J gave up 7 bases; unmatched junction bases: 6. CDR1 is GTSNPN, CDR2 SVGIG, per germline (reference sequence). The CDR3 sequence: CAWSVQGVGEQYF. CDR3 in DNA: TGTGCCTGGAGTGTGCAGGGGGTGGGGGAGCAGTACTTC.

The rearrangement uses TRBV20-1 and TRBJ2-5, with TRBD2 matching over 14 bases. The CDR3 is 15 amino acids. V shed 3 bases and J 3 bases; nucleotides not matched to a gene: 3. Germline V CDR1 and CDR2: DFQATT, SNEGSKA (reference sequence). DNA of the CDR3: TGCAGTGCTAGGGGACTAGCGGGAGTGGAAGAGACCCAGTACTTC. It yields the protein CSARGLAGVEETQYF.

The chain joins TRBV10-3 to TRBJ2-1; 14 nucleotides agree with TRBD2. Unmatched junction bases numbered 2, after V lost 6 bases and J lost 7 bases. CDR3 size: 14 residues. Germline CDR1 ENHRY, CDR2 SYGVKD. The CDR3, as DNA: TGTGCCATCAGCGGGACTAGCGGGAGTAATGAGCAGTTCTTC. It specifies CAISGTSGSNEQFF.

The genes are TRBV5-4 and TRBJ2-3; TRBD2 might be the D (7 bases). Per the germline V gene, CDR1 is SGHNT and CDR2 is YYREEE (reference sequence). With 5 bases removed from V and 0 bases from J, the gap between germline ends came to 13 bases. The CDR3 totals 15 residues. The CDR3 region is CASSRGAASTDTQYF. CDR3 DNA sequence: TGTGCCAGCAGTCGGGGGGCGGCAAGCACAGATACGCAGTATTTT.

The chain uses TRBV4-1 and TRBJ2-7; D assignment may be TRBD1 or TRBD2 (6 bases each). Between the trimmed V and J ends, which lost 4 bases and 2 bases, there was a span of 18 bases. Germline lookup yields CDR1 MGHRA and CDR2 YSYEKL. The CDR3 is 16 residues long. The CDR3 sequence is CASSPQGTLDPYEQYF. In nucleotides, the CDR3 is TGCGCCAGCAGCCCCCAGGGGACTTTAGATCCCTACGAGCAGTACTTC.

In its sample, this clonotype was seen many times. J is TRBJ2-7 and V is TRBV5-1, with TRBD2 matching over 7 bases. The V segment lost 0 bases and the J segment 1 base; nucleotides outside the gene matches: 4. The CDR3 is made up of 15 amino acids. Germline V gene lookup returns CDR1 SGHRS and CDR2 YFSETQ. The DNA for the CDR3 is TGCGCCAGCAGCTTGGACACTAGCGCTTCCTACGAGCAGTACTTC. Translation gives CASSLDTSASYEQYF.

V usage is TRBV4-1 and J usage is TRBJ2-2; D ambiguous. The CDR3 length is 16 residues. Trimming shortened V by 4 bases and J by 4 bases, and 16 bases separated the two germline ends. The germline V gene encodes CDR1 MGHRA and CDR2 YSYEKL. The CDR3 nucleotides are TGCGCCAGCAGCCTAGGATTGGGCCGTGGCACCGGGGAGCTGTTTTTT. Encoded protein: CASSLGLGRGTGELFF.

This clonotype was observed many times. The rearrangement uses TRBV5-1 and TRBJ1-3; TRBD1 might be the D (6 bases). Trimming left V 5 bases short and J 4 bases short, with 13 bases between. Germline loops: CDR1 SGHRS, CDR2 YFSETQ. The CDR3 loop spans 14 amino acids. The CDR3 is CASREQGAGNTIYF. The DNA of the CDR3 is TGCGCCAGCAGGGAACAGGGTGCGGGAAACACCATATATTTT.

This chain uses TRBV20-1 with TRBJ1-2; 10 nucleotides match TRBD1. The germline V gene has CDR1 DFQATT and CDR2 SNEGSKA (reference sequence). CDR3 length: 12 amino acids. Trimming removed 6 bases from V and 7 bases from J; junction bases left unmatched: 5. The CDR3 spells CSAGQGVGGYTF. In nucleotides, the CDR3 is TGCAGTGCCGGACAGGGGGTCGGTGGCTACACCTTC.

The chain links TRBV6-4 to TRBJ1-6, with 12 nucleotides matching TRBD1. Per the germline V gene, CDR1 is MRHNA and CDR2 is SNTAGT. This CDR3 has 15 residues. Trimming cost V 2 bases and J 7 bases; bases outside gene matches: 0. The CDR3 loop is CASSDGTGGNSPLHF. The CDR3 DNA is TGTGCCAGCAGTGACGGGACAGGGGGCAATTCACCCCTCCACTTT.

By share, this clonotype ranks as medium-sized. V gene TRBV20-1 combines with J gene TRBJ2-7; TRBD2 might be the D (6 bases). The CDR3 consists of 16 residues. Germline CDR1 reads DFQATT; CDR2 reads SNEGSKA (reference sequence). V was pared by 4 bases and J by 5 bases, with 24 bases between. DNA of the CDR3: TGCAGTGCTAATCTTTTCGGAACCCGTTGGAGGGACGAGCAGTACTTC. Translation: CSANLFGTRWRDEQYF.

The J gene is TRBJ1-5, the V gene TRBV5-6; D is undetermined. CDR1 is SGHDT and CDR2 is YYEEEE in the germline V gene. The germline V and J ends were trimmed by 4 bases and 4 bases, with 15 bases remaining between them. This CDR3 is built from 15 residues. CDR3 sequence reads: CASSPSRVGNQPQHF. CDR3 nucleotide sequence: TGTGCCAGCAGCCCCAGCCGGGTCGGGAATCAGCCCCAGCATTTT.

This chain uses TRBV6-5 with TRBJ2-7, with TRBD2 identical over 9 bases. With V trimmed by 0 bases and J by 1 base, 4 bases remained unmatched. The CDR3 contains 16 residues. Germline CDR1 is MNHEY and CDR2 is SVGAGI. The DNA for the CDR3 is TGTGCCAGCAGTTACTCGCTCACTAGCGGGTCCTACGAGCAGTACTTC. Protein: CASSYSLTSGSYEQYF.

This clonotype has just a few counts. CDR3 region: CASTRGQPPYEQFF. The CDR3 DNA sequence: TGTGCCAGCACTAGGGGACAGCCTCCCTATGAGCAGTTCTTC. The chain combines TRBV19 with TRBJ2-1; 7 nucleotides agree with TRBD1. The CDR3 has 14 amino acids. V shed 9 bases and J 8 bases; nucleotides not matched to a gene: 13. Germline CDR1 LNHDA, CDR2 SQIVND (reference sequence).

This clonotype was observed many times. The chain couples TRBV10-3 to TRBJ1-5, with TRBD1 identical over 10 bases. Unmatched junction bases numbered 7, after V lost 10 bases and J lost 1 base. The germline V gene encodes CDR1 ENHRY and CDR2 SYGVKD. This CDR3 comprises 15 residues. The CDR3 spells CATLRDRGSNQPQHF. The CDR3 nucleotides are TGTGCCACTCTCCGGGACAGGGGAAGCAATCAGCCCCAGCATTTT.

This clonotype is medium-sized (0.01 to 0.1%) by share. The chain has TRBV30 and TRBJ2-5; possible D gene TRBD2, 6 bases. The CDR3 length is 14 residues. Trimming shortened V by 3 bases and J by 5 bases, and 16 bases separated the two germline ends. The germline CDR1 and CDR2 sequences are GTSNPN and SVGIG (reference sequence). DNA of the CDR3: TGTGCCTGGAGGCGGGATAGCGCCGCGGAGACCCAGTACTTC. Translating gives CAWRRDSAAETQYF. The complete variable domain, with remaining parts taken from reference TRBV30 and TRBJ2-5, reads SQTIHQWPATLVQPVGSPLSLECTVEGTSNPNLYWYRQAAGRGLQLLFYSVGIGQISSEVPQNLSASRPQDRQFILSSKKLLLSDSGFYLCAWRRDSAAETQYFGPGTRLLVL.

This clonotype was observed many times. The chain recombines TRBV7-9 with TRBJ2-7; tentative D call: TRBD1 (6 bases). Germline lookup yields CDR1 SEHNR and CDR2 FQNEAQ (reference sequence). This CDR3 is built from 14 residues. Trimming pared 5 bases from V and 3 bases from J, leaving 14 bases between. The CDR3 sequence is CASSPSGHLYEQYF. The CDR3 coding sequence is TGTGCCAGCAGCCCATCGGGACACCTCTACGAGCAGTACTTC.

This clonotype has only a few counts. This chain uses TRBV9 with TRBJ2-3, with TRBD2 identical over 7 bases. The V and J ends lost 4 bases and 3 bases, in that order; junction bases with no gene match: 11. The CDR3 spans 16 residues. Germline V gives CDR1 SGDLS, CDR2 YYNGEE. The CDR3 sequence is CASSRFAGRGTDTQYF. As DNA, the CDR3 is TGTGCCAGCAGCCGTTTTGCGGGGAGGGGAACAGATACGCAGTATTTT.

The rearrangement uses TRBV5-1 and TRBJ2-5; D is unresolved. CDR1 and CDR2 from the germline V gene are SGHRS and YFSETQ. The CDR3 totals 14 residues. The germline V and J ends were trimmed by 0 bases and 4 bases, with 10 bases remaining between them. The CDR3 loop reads CASSLGSEGETQYF. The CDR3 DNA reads TGCGCCAGCAGCTTGGGATCGGAAGGAGAGACCCAGTACTTC.

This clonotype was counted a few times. DNA for the CDR3: TGCGCCAGCAGTGAGTCGAGCGGGAGGGCCTTCAATGAGCAGTTCTTC. Its translation is CASSESSGRAFNEQFF. The rearrangement links TRBV10-1 to TRBJ2-1, with TRBD2 matching over 10 bases. Per germline, CDR1 WNHNN and CDR2 SYGVQD (reference sequence). The CDR3 is made up of 16 amino acids. Trimming removed 0 bases from V and 6 bases from J; junction bases left unmatched: 5.